The 24 T cell receptor beta chains presented below share a single source sample, sequenced in a study of blood T cell repertoires in COVID-19 (dated by TCRdb to 2018 to 2020). The protocol used for the library was the immunoSEQ multiplex PCR assay. The table was pulled from immuneACCESS by TCRdb, which kept in-frame rearrangements only. Such tables lose some clones; where checked, under half of the loss comes from unresolved V genes, and the rest has no known cause. Recorded for this sample are about 30,000 clones; about 88% of them occurred a single time. Clones ranked in the top ten supply roughly 28% of the sample. Specimen: peripheral blood. Receptors originate from an older man with acute or convalescent COVID-19.

This clone was recorded only once. The J gene is TRBJ2-3, the V gene TRBV19, with D tentatively TRBD2 (6 bases). The CDR3 extends over 14 amino acids. Germline-derived CDR1 and CDR2 are LNHDA and SQIVND (reference sequence). V lost 5 bases to trimming and J lost 10 bases, with 19 bases between them. DNA for the CDR3: TGTGCCAGTAGTGCCAGCGTAGCGGCGACGGCGCAGTATTTT. Its protein is CASSASVAATAQYF.

The chain links TRBV5-1 to TRBJ1-2, with 7 bases lining up with TRBD1. Trimming cost V 4 bases and J 3 bases; bases outside gene matches: 3. CDR1 and CDR2 from the germline V gene are SGHRS and YFSETQ. The CDR3 runs to 13 residues. As DNA, the CDR3 is TGCGCCAGCAGCACCGGACAGGACTATGGCTACACCTTC. Translated: CASSTGQDYGYTF.

This clone was seen once. The V gene is TRBV2, the J gene TRBJ1-4, with TRBD1 identical over 8 bases. The CDR3 covers 14 residues. The germline V gene encodes CDR1 SNHLY and CDR2 FYNNEI. Germline trimming cut 5 bases from V and 5 bases from J; bases unmatched to any gene: 4. The CDR3 nucleotides are TGTGCCAGCAGTAAACAGGGGGGGAATGAAAAACTGTTTTTT. Its translation: CASSKQGGNEKLFF.

V and J are TRBV28 and TRBJ1-6; D is perhaps TRBD1 (5 bases). In germline, CDR1 is MDHEN, CDR2 SYDVKM. Trimming cost V 6 bases and J 9 bases, with 21 bases left between them. CDR3 length: 16 residues. The CDR3 nucleotides read TGTGCCAGCAGCCCCCCCTGGGGGGATACCGCTTCACCCCTCCACTTT. It codes for CASSPPWGDTASPLHF.

The chain employs TRBV2 and TRBJ2-6; 7 bases match TRBD2. Trimming took 8 bases from V and 4 from J; bases not matched to a gene: 14. The CDR3 extends over 17 amino acids. Germline V gene lookup returns CDR1 SNHLY and CDR2 FYNNEI. The CDR3 here is CASRDSLGGPGANVLTF. The DNA of the CDR3 is TGTGCCAGCCGAGACAGTCTGGGAGGGCCGGGGGCCAACGTCCTGACTTTC.

The chain uses TRBV5-1 and TRBJ2-3; 7 bases align to TRBD1. Per the germline V gene, CDR1 is SGHRS and CDR2 is YFSETQ. V was clipped by 0 bases and J by 6 bases; unmatched bases: 19. The CDR3 is made up of 19 amino acids. The chain's CDR3 is CASSLVTQGLLTSFDTQYF. The CDR3 DNA reads TGCGCCAGCAGCTTGGTTACACAGGGGCTGCTAACTTCATTCGATACGCAGTATTTT.

The V gene is TRBV2, the J gene TRBJ1-4, with TRBD1 matching over 9 bases. The CDR3 totals 16 residues. J lost 6 bases, V lost 3 bases, and 8 bases had no gene match. Germline V gene lookup returns CDR1 SNHLY and CDR2 FYNNEI. The CDR3: CASSDSNRGRDEKLFF. CDR3 DNA sequence: TGTGCCAGCAGTGACTCCAACAGGGGGCGAGATGAAAAACTGTTTTTT.

This clone is classed as medium-sized. The J gene is TRBJ1-5, the V gene TRBV9; 7 bases line up with TRBD1. The CDR3 length is 14 residues. Germline lookup yields CDR1 SGDLS and CDR2 YYNGEE. Losses at the gene ends were 4 bases for V and 0 bases for J; bases not matched to a gene: 1. The CDR3 region is CASSTGDSNQPQHF. CDR3 bases: TGTGCCAGCAGCACAGGGGATAGCAATCAGCCCCAGCATTTT. Looking up the rest from reference TRBV9 and TRBJ1-5 gives the full variable domain: DSGVTQTPKHLITATGQRVTLRCSPRSGDLSVYWYQQSLDQGLQFLIQYYNGEERAKGNILERFSAQQFPDLHSELNLSSLELGDSALYFCASSTGDSNQPQHFGDGTRLSIL.

The chain couples TRBV19 to TRBJ2-4, with TRBD2 as a possible D gene (6 bases). V lost 8 bases, J lost 0 bases, and 11 bases lay in between. CDR1 is LNHDA, CDR2 SQIVND, per germline (reference sequence). The CDR3 contains 14 residues. This CDR3 is CASQRDLAKNIQYF. The CDR3 nucleotides are TGTGCCAGTCAACGGGACTTAGCCAAAAACATTCAGTACTTC. Looking up the rest from reference TRBV19 and TRBJ2-4 gives the full variable domain: DGGITQSPKYLFRKEGQNVTLSCEQNLNHDAMYWYRQDPGQGLRLIYYSQIVNDFQKGDIAEGYSVSREKKESFPLTVTSAQKNPTAFYLCASQRDLAKNIQYFGAGTRLSVL.

This chain joins TRBV9 and TRBJ1-2; 12 nucleotides align to TRBD1. The V and J ends lost 4 bases and 5 bases, in that order; junction bases with no gene match: 12. This CDR3 has 17 residues. Per the germline V gene, CDR1 is SGDLS and CDR2 is YYNGEE. The CDR3 coding sequence is TGTGCCAGCAGCCCAAGGGACAGGGGGCCCCGCGGTTATGGCTACACCTTC. Residues: CASSPRDRGPRGYGYTF.

The chain joins TRBV4-1 to TRBJ2-1; 10 bases map to TRBD2. Germline V gene sequence: CDR1 MGHRA, CDR2 YSYEKL. CDR3 size: 15 residues. V dropped 2 bases and J dropped 9; count of bases not matched to a gene: 7. The CDR3 here is CASSQSGTSASEQFF. CDR3 nucleotides: TGCGCCAGCAGCCAATCCGGGACTAGCGCCTCTGAGCAGTTCTTC.

The DNA of the CDR3 is TGTGCCAGCAGTGAATCCCGGACAGGGAACACCGGGGAGCTGTTTTTT. It is translated as CASSESRTGNTGELFF. The chain combines TRBV2 with TRBJ2-2; TRBD1 matches 7 bases. The germline V gene encodes CDR1 SNHLY and CDR2 FYNNEI. This CDR3 spans 16 amino acids. J gave up 1 base and V 2 bases, and 4 bases lay outside the gene matches.

The V gene is TRBV27, the J gene TRBJ2-6; D is undetermined. The V end lost 6 bases, the J end lost 4 bases, and 10 bases lay between the germline ends. Germline V lookup: CDR1 MNHEY, CDR2 SMNVEV (reference sequence). The CDR3 has 14 residues. The CDR3 DNA is TGTGCCAGCAGGCCCCGGGTCGGGGCCAACGTCCTGACTTTC. It specifies CASRPRVGANVLTF.

This clone has only one observation. The rearrangement uses TRBV27 and TRBJ2-1; no reliable D call. The CDR3 length is 13 residues. In germline, CDR1 is MNHEY, CDR2 SMNVEV (reference sequence). V was trimmed by 5 bases and J by 3 bases, leaving 8 bases between them. The CDR3 spells CASSRRVYNEQFF. DNA of the CDR3: TGTGCCAGCAGTCGCCGAGTCTACAATGAGCAGTTCTTC.

The V and J genes are TRBV7-2 and TRBJ1-2, with 9 bases that match TRBD1. This CDR3 spans 15 amino acids. V lost 5 bases, J lost 5 bases, and 9 bases stayed unmatched. Germline CDR1 reads SGHTA; CDR2 reads FQGNSA. This CDR3 is CASSVGQGHDYGYTF. In DNA, the CDR3 is TGTGCCAGCAGCGTAGGACAGGGGCACGATTATGGCTACACCTTC.

V is TRBV6-1 and J is TRBJ2-4; the D is unclear. Trimming cost V 2 bases and J 0 bases, with 11 bases left between them. The CDR3 length is 16 residues. Per germline, CDR1 MNHNS and CDR2 SASEGT. CDR3 amino acids: CASSESSGKAKNIQYF. For the CDR3, the DNA is TGTGCCAGCAGTGAATCGTCAGGCAAAGCCAAAAACATTCAGTACTTC.

This clone appeared a single time. This chain joins TRBV7-9 and TRBJ1-5; 7 bases agree with TRBD1. V shed 5 bases, J shed 4 bases, and the junction held 2 bases outside the gene matches. CDR1 and CDR2 from the germline V gene are SEHNR and FQNEAQ (reference sequence). The CDR3 sequence is 13 residues long. CDR3 loop: CASSLTGNQPQHF. The DNA for the CDR3 is TGTGCCAGCAGCCTGACAGGGAATCAGCCCCAGCATTTT. Full variable domain (missing parts from reference TRBV7-9 and TRBJ1-5): DTGVSQNPRHKITKRGQNVTFRCDPISEHNRLYWYRQTLGQGPEFLTYFQNEAQLEKSRLLSDRFSAERPKGSFSTLEIQRTEQGDSAMYLCASSLTGNQPQHFGDGTRLSIL.

The chain combines TRBV7-2 with TRBJ1-1, with 7 bases fitting TRBD1. V dropped 7 bases and J dropped 3; count of bases not matched to a gene: 8. Germline values: CDR1 SGHTA, CDR2 FQGNSA. This CDR3 is 14 amino acids long. CDR3 loop: CASNTDRSYTEAFF. The DNA for the CDR3 is TGTGCCAGCAACACGGACAGGAGTTACACTGAAGCTTTCTTT.

This chain uses TRBV18 with TRBJ2-2, with a tentative D call TRBD1 (5 bases). The CDR3 has 15 amino acids. Trimming removed 1 base from V and 4 bases from J, with 10 bases in between. Germline loops: CDR1 KGHSH, CDR2 LQKENI. CDR3 coding DNA: TGTGCCAGCTCACCACTTAGGGGCGGCACCGGGGAGCTGTTTTTT. It specifies CASSPLRGGTGELFF.

The rearrangement links TRBV5-1 to TRBJ2-1; D is possibly TRBD2 (6 bases). From germline, CDR1 is SGHRS and CDR2 YFSETQ. V was cut by 5 bases and J by 8 bases, with 8 bases left in between. The CDR3 runs to 11 residues. CDR3 sequence: CASRSSDEQFF. CDR3 DNA: TGCGCCAGCAGGTCTAGCGATGAGCAGTTCTTC. Looking up the rest from reference TRBV5-1 and TRBJ2-1 gives the full variable domain: KAGVTQTPRYLIKTRGQQVTLSCSPISGHRSVSWYQQTPGQGLQFLFEYFSETQRNKGNFPGRFSGRQFSNSRSEMNVSTLELGDSALYLCASRSSDEQFFGPGTRLTVL.

J is TRBJ2-6 and V is TRBV9, with a tentative D call TRBD1 (6 bases). Germline V gene data show CDR1 as SGDLS and CDR2 as YYNGEE. The CDR3 loop spans 17 amino acids. V was shortened by 2 bases and J by 0 bases, with 12 bases between the two germline ends. CDR3 DNA sequence: TGTGCCAGCAGCGTTACAGGGTTCAACTCTGGGGCCAACGTCCTGACTTTC. Amino acids: CASSVTGFNSGANVLTF.

The V call is TRBV19, the J call TRBJ1-3, with a possible D match to TRBD1 (5 bases). The CDR3 is 16 residues long. Trimming pared 11 bases from V and 0 bases from J, leaving 20 bases between. Germline values: CDR1 LNHDA, CDR2 SQIVND (reference sequence). CDR3 bases: TGTGCCTCTACCCGGAGCGACAGTCTCTCTGGAAACACCATATATTTT. It encodes CASTRSDSLSGNTIYF. Full variable domain (remainder filled in from reference TRBV19 and TRBJ1-3): DGGITQSPKYLFRKEGQNVTLSCEQNLNHDAMYWYRQDPGQGLRLIYYSQIVNDFQKGDIAEGYSVSREKKESFPLTVTSAQKNPTAFYLCASTRSDSLSGNTIYFGEGSWLTVV.

The V gene is TRBV11-2, the J gene TRBJ2-1, with unresolved D. Germline V lookup: CDR1 SGHAT, CDR2 FQNNGV. The CDR3 length is 12 residues. Deletions cut 1 base from V and 5 bases from J, with 3 bases between. In nucleotides, the CDR3 is TGTGCCAGCAGCTTAGTAGACAATGAGCAGTTCTTC. Amino acids: CASSLVDNEQFF.

The chain recombines TRBV6-5 with TRBJ2-7, with TRBD1 as a possible D gene (6 bases). The CDR3 totals 15 residues. CDR1 is MNHEY and CDR2 is SVGAGI in the germline V gene. V lost 11 bases to trimming and J lost 3 bases, with 23 bases between them. This CDR3 reads CASRFWGLQSYEQYF. DNA of the CDR3: TGTGCCTCCCGTTTCTGGGGGCTACAGAGCTACGAGCAGTACTTC.